The clone carrying this T cell receptor (beta chain) has only a few counts. The antigen is undetermined. V was shortened by 5 bases and J by 3 bases, with 14 bases between the two germline ends. This CDR3 is 14 amino acids long. Germline V gene lookup returns CDR1 MDHEN and CDR2 SYDVKM. The study reverse transcribed the entire isolated RNA, so it sequenced expressed TCRB transcripts. Libraries were prepared by immunoSEQ multiplex PCR; TCRdb keeps only in-frame clonotypes and omits some of them. The sample holds almost 350,000 clones; roughly 9% are singletons and the top ten take roughly 1%. These data originate in a study of beta chain features in type 1 diabetes. Findings of the study overall: Type 1 diabetes patients had moderately but significantly shorter TCRB CDR3s in all four CD4+ subsets. Among type 1 diabetes patients, VDJ junctions had fewer insertions and more deletions.

The authors obtained over 95% purity in all sorted populations. The clonotype was recovered from a man aged 25 to 40 with type 1 diabetes. The chain couples TRBV28 to TRBJ2-7, with D perhaps assigned TRBD1 or TRBD2 (5 bases each). The sequenced sample consisted of central memory CD4+ T cells from blood. This CDR3 is CASSPQGDLYEQYF. CDR3 DNA sequence: TGTGCCAGCAGTCCTCAGGGAGACCTCTACGAGCAGTACTTC.